This TCR beta chain is from a study of CD8 T cells in Susac syndrome. Reverse transcription used roughly 0.5 to 1 ug RNA and random hexamers. The TCR beta CDR3 was amplified by immunoSEQ multiplex PCR across 54 Vbeta, 13 Jbeta. Each CDR3 protein gets one entry after TCRdb re-called the immunoSEQ multiplex PCR reads with MiXCR. Among approximately 120,000 distinct CDR3 sequences listed, more than 80% were seen once. TCR beta from blood CD8+ and CD4+ T cells was sequenced. TEMRA cells underwent FACS enrichment and CD8+ and CD4+ T cells underwent negative isolation. Worth noting for this clonotype: Its antigen is not known.

Germline V gene lookup returns CDR1 SNHLY and CDR2 FYNNEI. CDR3 size: 13 residues. V lost 3 bases, J lost 8 bases, and 5 bases stayed unmatched. Notes on the study in general: The authors acknowledged that their TCR sequencing and HLA analysis involved a relatively small number of individuals.

The gene calls are TRBV2 and TRBJ1-2; TRBD1 agrees at 8 bases. This TCR derives from a human donor with multiple sclerosis. The specimen sequenced was CD8+ T cells from PBMCs. The CDR3 is CASSDRQGTGYTF. CDR3 DNA sequence: TGTGCCAGCAGTGATAGACAGGGGACGGGCTACACCTTC.